The 16 T cell receptor beta chains below all came from one sample that was sequenced in a study of T cell repertoires in cytomegalovirus infection. MiXCR, run by TCRdb on the reads, gives a single entry per CDR3 protein. The sample yields some 390,000 distinct CDR3 sequences, around 18% seen once. The sequenced material came from PBMCs. Receptors originate from a human donor in good health (CMV status not recorded). Some clones in this sample may be carry-over from other donors' samples.

The rearrangement uses TRBV10-3 and TRBJ1-4; D possibly corresponds to TRBD1 (5 bases). The CDR3 covers 14 residues. The germline V gene has CDR1 ENHRY and CDR2 SYGVKD. V lost 10 bases and J lost 8, with 20 bases in between. For the CDR3, the DNA is TGTGCCACCAAGGCTGGTCAGGGAGAGGAAAAACTGTTTTTT. This translates into CATKAGQGEEKLFF.

The rearrangement uses TRBV20-1 and TRBJ2-5; D unclear. CDR3 length: 13 residues. The V gene lost 0 bases and the J gene lost 5 bases, with 10 bases spanning the gap. Germline V gives CDR1 DFQATT, CDR2 SNEGSKA (reference sequence). The CDR3 loop is CSARDVGSETQYF. As DNA, the CDR3 is TGCAGTGCTAGAGATGTGGGATCGGAGACCCAGTACTTC.

This clonotype was seen repeatedly, ten times or more. The chain couples TRBV7-2 to TRBJ2-3; 7 bases are shared with TRBD1. This CDR3 spans 16 amino acids. Unmatched junction bases numbered 9, after V lost 6 bases and J lost 0 bases. Germline V lookup: CDR1 SGHTA, CDR2 FQGNSA. CDR3 in DNA: TGTGCCAGCAGTCTCCGGACAGGTCCTAGCACAGATACGCAGTATTTT. Its translation: CASSLRTGPSTDTQYF.

This clonotype occurred many times. The chain uses TRBV7-2 and TRBJ2-7, with a possible D match to TRBD1 (5 bases). This CDR3 is 13 amino acids long. CDR1 and CDR2 (germline): SGHTA, FQGNSA. V was cut by 5 bases and J by 3 bases, with 11 bases left in between. CDR3 coding DNA: TGTGCCAGCAGCCTCGACAGACTCTACGAGCAGTACTTC. Encoded protein: CASSLDRLYEQYF.

Only a few counts were recorded for this clonotype. V usage is TRBV10-1 and J usage is TRBJ2-2, with 7 positions matching TRBD2. The germline gives CDR1 WNHNN, CDR2 SYGVQD (reference sequence). V was clipped by 3 bases and J by 1 base; unmatched bases: 8. This CDR3 has 17 residues. CDR3 sequence (DNA): TGCGCCAGCAGTGATTTTGCGCTAGCGGAGAACACCGGGGAGCTGTTTTTT. It specifies CASSDFALAENTGELFF.

The sample holds a few counts of this clonotype. This chain connects TRBV28 to TRBJ2-7; 15 nucleotides match TRBD2. The germline V gene has CDR1 MDHEN and CDR2 SYDVKM. V was clipped by 5 bases and J by 1 base; unmatched bases: 12. The CDR3 length is 19 residues. The CDR3 sequence is CASSLSPGLAGGGSYEQYF. CDR3 coding DNA: TGTGCCAGCAGTCTTTCGCCGGGACTAGCGGGAGGTGGATCCTACGAGCAGTACTTC.

V usage is TRBV9 and J usage is TRBJ1-1; D not resolved. The ends were cut back, 0 bases at V and 5 bases at J, with 8 bases in the middle. Germline V gives CDR1 SGDLS, CDR2 YYNGEE. This CDR3 has 13 amino acids. CDR3 sequence (DNA): TGTGCCAGCAGCGTAGATTGGGGAACTGAAGCTTTCTTT. Its translation: CASSVDWGTEAFF.

V is TRBV7-2 and J is TRBJ2-5; TRBD1 matches at 7 bases. Looked up from germline, CDR1 is SGHTA and CDR2 is FQGNSA. This CDR3 has 16 residues. Germline trimming cut 5 bases from V and 1 base from J; bases unmatched to any gene: 10. The CDR3 spells CASSEKGRGTQETQYF. The CDR3, as DNA: TGTGCCAGCAGCGAGAAGGGCAGGGGGACCCAAGAGACCCAGTACTTC.

The CDR3 DNA reads as TGTGCCAGCAGTCCTTTTCCGCCCCGACTAGCGAAAACCTACGAGCAGTACTTC. Its translation is CASSPFPPRLAKTYEQYF. V usage is TRBV27 and J usage is TRBJ2-7; TRBD2 matches at 8 bases. V trimming: 5 bases; J trimming: 2 bases; junction bases outside the gene matches: 17. From germline, CDR1 is MNHEY and CDR2 SMNVEV (reference sequence). This CDR3 is built from 18 residues.

The V and J genes are TRBV20-1 and TRBJ1-6; no firm D call. The germline gives CDR1 DFQATT, CDR2 SNEGSKA (reference sequence). The CDR3 is 16 amino acids. Trimming removed 0 bases at V and 0 bases at J, with 9 bases between. In DNA, the CDR3 is TGCAGTGCTAGAGATTGGCGGAGCTCCTATAATTCACCCCTCCACTTT. This encodes CSARDWRSSYNSPLHF.

The gene calls are TRBV19 and TRBJ2-1; TRBD2 aligns across 14 bases. Germline-derived CDR1 and CDR2 are LNHDA and SQIVND (reference sequence). This CDR3 region has 15 residues. Trimming removed 6 bases from V and 7 bases from J; junction bases left unmatched: 5. The CDR3 loop reads CASRRLAGGKNEQFF. CDR3 DNA sequence: TGTGCCAGTAGGAGACTAGCGGGAGGGAAGAATGAGCAGTTCTTC. Variable domain in full (rest from reference TRBV19 and TRBJ2-1): DGGITQSPKYLFRKEGQNVTLSCEQNLNHDAMYWYRQDPGQGLRLIYYSQIVNDFQKGDIAEGYSVSREKKESFPLTVTSAQKNPTAFYLCASRRLAGGKNEQFFGPGTRLTVL.

The chain has TRBV19 and TRBJ2-1; D unclear. The CDR3 runs 13 residues. The V end was cut by 2 bases, the J end by 6 bases, with 8 bases between. Germline assignment: CDR1 LNHDA and CDR2 SQIVND (reference sequence). CDR3 bases: TGTGCCAGTAGTATAAGACCCGGCAATGAGCAGTTCTTC. This gives the protein CASSIRPGNEQFF.

The gene calls are TRBV2 and TRBJ1-5, with TRBD1 matching over 8 bases. The CDR3 consists of 16 residues. Germline V gives CDR1 SNHLY, CDR2 FYNNEI. Trimming removed 4 bases from V and 1 base from J; junction bases left unmatched: 6. The CDR3 DNA follows: TGTGCCAGCAGTGCCCAGGGGGCAGGAAGCAATCAGCCCCAGCATTTT. Translating it yields CASSAQGAGSNQPQHF.

This clonotype was counted many times. The chain is built from TRBV7-2 and TRBJ2-5; D gene uncertain. Germline CDR1 and CDR2: SGHTA and FQGNSA. Trimming removed 0 bases at V and 3 bases at J, with 8 bases between. The CDR3 has 14 residues. CDR3 region: CASSLAYSEETQYF. In nucleotides, the CDR3 is TGTGCCAGCAGCTTAGCGTATTCAGAAGAGACCCAGTACTTC.

This clonotype has just a few counts. The genes are TRBV12-3 or TRBV12-4 and TRBJ1-5; a possible D gene is TRBD1 (5 bases). Trimming cost V 8 bases and J 0 bases, with 11 bases left between them. The CDR3 is 14 amino acids. CDR3 nucleotide sequence: TGTGCCAGCCTCCGGGGGGATAGCAATCAGCCCCAGCATTTT. Its translation: CASLRGDSNQPQHF.

The rearrangement uses TRBV15 and TRBJ2-2; 8 positions match TRBD1. The germline V gene encodes CDR1 LNHNV and CDR2 YYDKDF (reference sequence). The CDR3 is made up of 17 amino acids. The junction had 8 bases not matched to a gene; V was cut back by 3 bases and J by 2 bases. CDR3 sequence (DNA): TGTGCCACCAGCAGTGACCGGGACAGGCGCAACACCGGGGAGCTGTTTTTT. Translated: CATSSDRDRRNTGELFF.